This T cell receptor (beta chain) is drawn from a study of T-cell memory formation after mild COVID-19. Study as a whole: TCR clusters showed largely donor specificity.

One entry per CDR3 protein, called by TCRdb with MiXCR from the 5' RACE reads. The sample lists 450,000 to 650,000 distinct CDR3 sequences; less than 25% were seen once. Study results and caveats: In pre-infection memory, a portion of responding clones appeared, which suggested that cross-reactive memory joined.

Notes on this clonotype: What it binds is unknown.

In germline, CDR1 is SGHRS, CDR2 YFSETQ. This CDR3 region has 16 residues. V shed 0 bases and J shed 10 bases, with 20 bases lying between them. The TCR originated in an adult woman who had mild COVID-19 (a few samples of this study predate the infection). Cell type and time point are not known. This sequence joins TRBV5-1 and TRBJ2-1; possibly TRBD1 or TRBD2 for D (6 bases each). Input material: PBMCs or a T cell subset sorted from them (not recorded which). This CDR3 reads CASSLEGGQGWLEQFF. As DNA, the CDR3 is TGCGCCAGCAGCTTGGAAGGAGGGCAGGGGTGGTTAGAGCAGTTCTTC.